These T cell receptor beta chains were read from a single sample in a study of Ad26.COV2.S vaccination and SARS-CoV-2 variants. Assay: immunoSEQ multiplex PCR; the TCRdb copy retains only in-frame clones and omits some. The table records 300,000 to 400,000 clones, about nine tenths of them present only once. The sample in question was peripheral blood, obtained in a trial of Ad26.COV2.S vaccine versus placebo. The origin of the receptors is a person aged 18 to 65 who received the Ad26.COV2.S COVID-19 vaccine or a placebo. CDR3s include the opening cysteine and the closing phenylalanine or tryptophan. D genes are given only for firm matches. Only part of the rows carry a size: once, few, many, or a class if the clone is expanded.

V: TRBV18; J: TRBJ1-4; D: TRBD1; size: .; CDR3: CASSPFGDRGNEKLFF; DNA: TGTGCCAGCTCACCATTTGGCGACAGGGGGAATGAAAAACTGTTTTTT
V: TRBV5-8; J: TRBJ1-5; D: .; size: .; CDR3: CASSWGKRGPQHF; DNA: TGTGCCAGCAGCTGGGGAAAAAGGGGGCCCCAGCATTTT
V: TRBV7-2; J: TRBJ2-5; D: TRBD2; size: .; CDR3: CASSLAAGGAQETQYF; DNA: TGTGCCAGCAGCTTAGCTGCCGGGGGGGCCCAAGAGACCCAGTACTTC
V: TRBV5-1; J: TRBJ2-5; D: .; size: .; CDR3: CASSTTGTGETQYF; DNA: TGCGCCAGCAGCACGACAGGTACAGGAGAGACCCAGTACTTC
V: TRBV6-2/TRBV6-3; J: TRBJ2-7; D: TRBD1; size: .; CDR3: CASSSLPTGGLFYEQYF; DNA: TGTGCCAGCAGTTCCCTCCCTACAGGGGGCTTGTTCTACGAGCAGTACTTC
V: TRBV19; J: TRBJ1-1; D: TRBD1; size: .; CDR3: CASSTRGQGGANTEAFF; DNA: TGTGCCAGTAGTACTCGAGGACAGGGTGGCGCGAACACTGAAGCTTTCTTT
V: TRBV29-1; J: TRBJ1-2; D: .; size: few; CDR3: CSVESGVVPYGYTF; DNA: TGCAGCGTTGAGTCAGGGGTGGTTCCCTATGGCTACACCTTC
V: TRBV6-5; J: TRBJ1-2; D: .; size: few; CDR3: CASSYTGESGGYTF; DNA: TGTGCCAGCAGTTACACAGGAGAATCTGGTGGCTACACCTTC
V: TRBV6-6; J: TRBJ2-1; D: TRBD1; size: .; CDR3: CASRFDRDYNEQFF; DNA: TGTGCCAGCAGATTCGACAGGGATTACAATGAGCAGTTCTTC
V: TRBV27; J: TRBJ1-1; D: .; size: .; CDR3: CASIRGTEAFF; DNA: TGTGCCAGCATTAGAGGGACTGAAGCTTTCTTT
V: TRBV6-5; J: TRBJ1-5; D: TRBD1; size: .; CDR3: CASSMTGVQPQHF; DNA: TGTGCCAGCAGTATGACAGGGGTGCAGCCCCAGCATTTT
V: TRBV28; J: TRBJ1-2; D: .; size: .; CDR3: CAITGISYGYTF; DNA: TGTGCCATAACAGGGATTTCCTATGGCTACACCTTC
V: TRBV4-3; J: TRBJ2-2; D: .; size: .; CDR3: CASSQEGSVTGELFF; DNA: TGCGCCAGCAGCCAAGAAGGGTCAGTCACCGGGGAGCTGTTTTTT
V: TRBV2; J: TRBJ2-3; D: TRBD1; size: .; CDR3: CASSRDREDTQYF; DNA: TGTGCCAGCAGTAGGGACAGGGAAGATACGCAGTATTTT
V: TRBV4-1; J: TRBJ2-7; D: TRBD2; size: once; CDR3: CASSQAIGGAYEQYF; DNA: TGCGCCAGCAGCCAAGCTATCGGGGGGGCATACGAGCAGTACTTC
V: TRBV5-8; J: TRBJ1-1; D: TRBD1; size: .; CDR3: CASIHDWGAGGLEAFF; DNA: TGTGCCAGCATTCATGATTGGGGGGCAGGGGGATTAGAAGCTTTCTTT
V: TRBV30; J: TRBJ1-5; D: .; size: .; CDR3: CAWSVGGHQPQHF; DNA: TGTGCCTGGAGTGTGGGGGGCCATCAGCCCCAGCATTTT
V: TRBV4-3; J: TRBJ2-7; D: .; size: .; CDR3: CASSQDFKGYEQYF; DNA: TGCGCCAGCAGCCAAGATTTCAAGGGATACGAGCAGTACTTC
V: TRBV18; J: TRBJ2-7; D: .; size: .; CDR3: CASSTPGAYEQYF; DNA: TGTGCCAGCTCGACGCCGGGTGCCTACGAGCAGTACTTC
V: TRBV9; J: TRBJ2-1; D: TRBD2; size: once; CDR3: CASSVAIIGAGGPEQFF; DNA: TGTGCCAGCAGCGTAGCTATAATAGGGGCGGGGGGACCGGAGCAGTTCTTC
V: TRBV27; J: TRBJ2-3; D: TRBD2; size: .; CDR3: CASTPGASGGIDTQYF; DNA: TGTGCCAGCACCCCCGGGGCGAGCGGGGGCATTGATACGCAGTATTTT
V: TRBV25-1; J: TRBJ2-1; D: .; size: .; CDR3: CASSEVQWTEQFF; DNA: TGTGCCAGCAGTGAAGTACAGTGGACTGAGCAGTTCTTC
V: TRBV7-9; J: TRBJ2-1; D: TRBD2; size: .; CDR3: CASSPTSGGADEQFF; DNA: TGTGCCAGCAGCCCTACTAGCGGGGGGGCCGATGAGCAGTTCTTC
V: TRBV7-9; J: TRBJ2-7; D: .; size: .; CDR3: CASSLTGPYEQYF; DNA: TGTGCCAGCAGCTTAACCGGCCCCTACGAGCAGTACTTC
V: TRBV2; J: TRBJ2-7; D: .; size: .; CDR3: CASSGPYEQYF; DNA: TGTGCCAGCAGTGGGCCTTACGAGCAGTACTTC
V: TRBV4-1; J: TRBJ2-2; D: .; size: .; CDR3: CASSQPRDANTGELFF; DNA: TGCGCCAGCAGCCAACCCCGGGACGCAAACACCGGGGAGCTGTTTTTT
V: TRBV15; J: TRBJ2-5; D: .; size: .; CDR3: CATSRDRASANPQYF; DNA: TGTGCCACCAGCAGAGATAGGGCTTCCGCTAATCCCCAGTACTTC
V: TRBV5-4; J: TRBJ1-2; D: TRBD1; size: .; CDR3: CASSPGTAQVYGYTF; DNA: TGTGCCAGCAGCCCTGGGACAGCACAAGTCTATGGCTACACCTTC
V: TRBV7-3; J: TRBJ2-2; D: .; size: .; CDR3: CASSLYENTGELFF; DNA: TGTGCCAGCAGCTTGTACGAGAACACCGGGGAGCTGTTTTTT
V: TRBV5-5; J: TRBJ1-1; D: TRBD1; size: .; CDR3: CASSLGQGEAFF; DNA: TGTGCCAGCAGCTTAGGACAGGGTGAAGCTTTCTTT
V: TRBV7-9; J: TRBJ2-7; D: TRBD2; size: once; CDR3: CASSPPGRSYYEQYF; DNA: TGTGCCAGCAGCCCACCCGGGAGGTCATACTACGAGCAGTACTTC
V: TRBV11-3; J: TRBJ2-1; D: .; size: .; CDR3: CASSFGTRHYNEQFF; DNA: TGTGCCAGCAGCTTTGGCACCCGCCACTACAATGAGCAGTTCTTC
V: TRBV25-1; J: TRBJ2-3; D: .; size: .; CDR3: CASSGPPGRVTDTQYF; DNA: TGTGCCAGCAGTGGGCCCCCGGGAAGGGTCACAGATACGCAGTATTTT
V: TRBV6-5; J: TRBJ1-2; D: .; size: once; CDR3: CASSRDAANYGYTF; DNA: TGTGCCAGCAGCCGGGACGCCGCTAACTATGGCTACACCTTC
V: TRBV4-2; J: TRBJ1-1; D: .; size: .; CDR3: CASSLGRVNTEAFF; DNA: TGTGCCAGCAGCCTCGGTAGGGTAAACACTGAAGCTTTCTTT
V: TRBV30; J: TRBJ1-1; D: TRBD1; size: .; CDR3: CAWSTGTVNTEAFF; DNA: TGTGCCTGGAGTACCGGGACAGTGAACACTGAAGCTTTCTTT
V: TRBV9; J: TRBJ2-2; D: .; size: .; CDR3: CASSVGDYSTLTTNTGELFF; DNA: TGTGCCAGCAGCGTCGGCGACTACAGCACGCTGACTACAAACACCGGGGAGCTGTTTTTT
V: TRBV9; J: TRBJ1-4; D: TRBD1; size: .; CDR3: CASSGFGQEDEKLFF; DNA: TGTGCCAGCAGCGGTTTTGGACAGGAAGATGAAAAACTGTTTTTT
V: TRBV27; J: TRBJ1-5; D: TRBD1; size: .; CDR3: CASSSTGGSWNQPQHF; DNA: TGTGCCAGCAGTTCTACAGGGGGCTCGTGGAATCAGCCCCAGCATTTT
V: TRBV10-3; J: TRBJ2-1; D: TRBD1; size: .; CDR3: CAISRTGTGEYNEQFF; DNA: TGTGCCATCAGTAGAACCGGGACAGGGGAATACAATGAGCAGTTCTTC
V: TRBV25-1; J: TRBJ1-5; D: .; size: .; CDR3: CASSEGISGQPQHF; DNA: TGTGCCAGCAGTGAAGGGATTAGCGGTCAGCCCCAGCATTTT
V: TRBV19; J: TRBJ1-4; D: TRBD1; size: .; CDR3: CASSMDRGLEKLFF; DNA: TGTGCCAGTAGTATGGACAGGGGGCTCGAAAAACTGTTTTTT
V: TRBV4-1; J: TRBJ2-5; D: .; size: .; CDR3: CASSQGGTGRAQYF; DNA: TGCGCCAGCAGCCAAGGGGGGACCGGCCGGGCCCAGTACTTC
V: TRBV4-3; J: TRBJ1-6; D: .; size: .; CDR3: CASSQVAGRNSPLHF; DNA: TGCGCCAGCAGCCAAGTGGCGGGGCGTAATTCACCCCTCCACTTT
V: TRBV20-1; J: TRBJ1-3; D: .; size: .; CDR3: CSASTGWAGNTIYF; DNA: TGCAGTGCGAGTACAGGGTGGGCTGGAAACACCATATATTTT
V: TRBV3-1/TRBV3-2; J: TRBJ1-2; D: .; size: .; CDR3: CASSPGRANYGYTF; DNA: TGTGCCAGCAGCCCGGGCAGGGCTAACTATGGCTACACCTTC
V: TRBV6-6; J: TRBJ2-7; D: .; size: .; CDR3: CASSNYYEQYF; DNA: TGTGCCAGCAGTAATTACTACGAGCAGTACTTC
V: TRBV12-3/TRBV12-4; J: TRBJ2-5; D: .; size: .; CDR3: CASSLEGETQYF; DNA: TGTGCCAGCAGTTTAGAAGGAGAGACCCAGTACTTC
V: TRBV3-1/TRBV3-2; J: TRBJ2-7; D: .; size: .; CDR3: CASSQVGYEQYF; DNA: TGTGCCAGCAGCCAGGTGGGGTACGAGCAGTACTTC
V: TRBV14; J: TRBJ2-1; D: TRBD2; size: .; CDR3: CASSQQRGHNEQFF; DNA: TGTGCCAGCAGCCAACAGCGGGGCCACAATGAGCAGTTCTTC
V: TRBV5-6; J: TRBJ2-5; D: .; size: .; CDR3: CASSSSSRLETQYF; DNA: TGTGCCAGCAGCTCGAGCTCCCGGCTGGAGACCCAGTACTTC
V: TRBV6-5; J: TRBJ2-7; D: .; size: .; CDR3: CASRGTPTYEQYF; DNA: TGTGCCAGCCGCGGGACTCCGACCTACGAGCAGTACTTC
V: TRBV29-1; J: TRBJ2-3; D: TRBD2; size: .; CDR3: CSVEGSLAGGLDTQYF; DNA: TGCAGCGTTGAAGGGTCACTAGCGGGGGGGTTAGATACGCAGTATTTT
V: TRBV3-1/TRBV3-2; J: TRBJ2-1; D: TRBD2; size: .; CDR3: CASSPRTSGAYNEQFF; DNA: TGTGCCAGCAGCCCCCGAACTAGCGGGGCCTACAATGAGCAGTTCTTC
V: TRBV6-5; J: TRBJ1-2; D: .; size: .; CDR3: CASSYNGHGYTF; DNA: TGTGCCAGCAGTTATAATGGCCATGGCTACACCTTC
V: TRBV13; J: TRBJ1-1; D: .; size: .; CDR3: CASSFPGTEAFF; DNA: TGTGCCAGCAGCTTCCCGGGGACTGAAGCTTTCTTT
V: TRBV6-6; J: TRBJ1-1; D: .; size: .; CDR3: CASSRTEEAFF; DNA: TGTGCCAGCAGTCGGACAGAAGAGGCTTTCTTT
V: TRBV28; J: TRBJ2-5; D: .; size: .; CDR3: CASSEETQYF; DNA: TGTGCCAGCAGTGAAGAGACCCAGTACTTC
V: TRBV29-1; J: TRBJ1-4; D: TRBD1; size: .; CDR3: CSVEDFVKGTGAIKLFF; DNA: TGCAGCGTTGAAGATTTTGTTAAAGGGACAGGGGCTATAAAACTGTTTTTT